These T cell receptor beta chains were read from a single sample in a study of tumor-infiltrating lymphocytes in oesophageal squamous cell carcinoma. Each CDR3 protein is one row after TCRdb ran MiXCR on the PCR reads. Among some 22,000 distinct CDR3 sequences, around 33% were seen once, and the ten largest hold 12%. The specimen sequenced was esophageal tumor tissue. The receptor set was obtained from a male donor with esophageal squamous cell carcinoma. The CDR3 runs from the conserved cysteine through the conserved F or W. A D gene is named only where the DNA matches it firmly. For some rows the clone size is stated as once, few or many, or as a class when expanded; others skip it.

D	V	J	size	DNA	CDR3
NA	TRBV5-5	TRBJ2-1	NA	TGTGCCAGCAGCTTGTTGCAGTTGAAAGAGACCCAGTTCTTC	CASSLLQLKETQFF
NA	TRBV6-4	TRBJ2-7	once	TGTGCCAGCAGTGAGAAGCTGGAGAATGAGCAGTACTTC	CASSEKLENEQYF
NA	TRBV7-2	TRBJ1-1	many	TGTGCCAGCAGCTCCCTTGGGGTGAACACTGAAGCTTTCTTT	CASSSLGVNTEAFF
TRBD2	TRBV19	TRBJ2-3	few	TGTGCCAGTAGTATTTACGGACTAGCGGGCACAGATACGCAGTATTTT	CASSIYGLAGTDTQYF
NA	TRBV12-3/TRBV12-4	TRBJ2-1	NA	TGTGCCAGCAGTCCAGCCACACTAGCTTCGCGCAATGAGCAGTTCTTC	CASSPATLASRNEQFF
NA	TRBV5-1	TRBJ1-1	many	TGCGCCAGCAGCTTGATCCCGGGACAAGAAGCTTTCTTT	CASSLIPGQEAFF
NA	TRBV4-2	TRBJ2-5	many	TGTGCCAGCAGCCAAGTTGACGAGGGGCAAGAGACCCAGTACTTC	CASSQVDEGQETQYF
NA	TRBV10-2	TRBJ2-7	many	TGCGCCAGCAGTGGGAATTCAAGCGGGCGCCGATCCTACGAGCAGTACTTC	CASSGNSSGRRSYEQYF
TRBD1	TRBV5-1	TRBJ1-2	many	TGCGCCAGCAGCTTGGAAGGCGGGACAGGTTCGCTAATCGGTGGCTACACCTTC	CASSLEGGTGSLIGGYTF
TRBD1	TRBV10-1	TRBJ2-7	NA	TGCGCCAGCAGTGAGTTGAGGACAGGGAAACCGTACGAGCAGTACTTC	CASSELRTGKPYEQYF
TRBD2	TRBV7-6	TRBJ2-3	many	TGTGCCAGCGCGACTAGGCGGGAGAACACCGGGGAGCTGTATTTT	CASATRRENTGELYF
NA	TRBV6-1	TRBJ2-7	few	TGTGCCAGCAGTGAAGTAAGGAGGAGCTACGAGCAGTACTTC	CASSEVRRSYEQYF
TRBD1	TRBV10-1	TRBJ2-6	many	TGCGCCAGCAGTTGGGTTTTCGAGGGGACAGGGGGCTTTTACTCTGGGGCCAACGTCCTGACTTTC	CASSWVFEGTGGFYSGANVLTF
NA	TRBV7-2	TRBJ1-2	NA	TGTGCCAGCAGCTTAGATGGGTATGGCTACACCTTC	CASSLDGYGYTF